The 26 T cell receptor beta chains reported below all come from one sample, sequenced in a study of blood T cell repertoires in COVID-19. TCRdb keeps only in-frame clones here, not all; method: immunoSEQ multiplex PCR. Among 300,000 to 350,000 clones, 90% were seen once, and the ten largest hold around 4.3%. Material for sequencing was PBMCs or T cells enriched from blood (not recorded which). These receptors were obtained from a woman aged 18-35 years with acute COVID-19.

This sequence joins TRBV19 and TRBJ1-5, with 7 bases aligning to TRBD1. In germline, CDR1 is LNHDA, CDR2 SQIVND (reference sequence). CDR3 size: 16 residues. The ends lost 7 bases at V and 3 bases at J; junction bases unmatched: 12. CDR3 sequence (DNA): TGTGCCAGTAACCCGAATGGCAGGGGGTCCAATCAGCCCCAGCATTTT. Translation: CASNPNGRGSNQPQHF.

The V call is TRBV28, the J call TRBJ2-7; tentatively, D is TRBD2 (5 bases). Trimming cost V 7 bases and J 0 bases, with 13 bases left between them. The V gene's germline CDR1 is MDHEN and CDR2 SYDVKM. The CDR3 has 14 residues. The CDR3 DNA follows: TGTGCCAGCACAGGAACGGGGTCCTCCTACGAGCAGTACTTC. This encodes CASTGTGSSYEQYF.

V usage is TRBV4-2 and J usage is TRBJ1-1, with 7 bases that match TRBD1. With 3 bases clipped from V and 10 bases from J, the junction kept 5 bases outside the gene matches. In germline, CDR1 is LGHNA, CDR2 YNFKEQ. This CDR3 has 12 amino acids. CDR3 region: CASSHTTGRAFF. DNA for the CDR3: TGTGCCAGCAGCCATACGACAGGGCGAGCTTTCTTT.

V and J are TRBV7-2 and TRBJ2-7; TRBD2 aligns across 10 bases. Trimming removed 5 bases from V and 5 bases from J; junction bases left unmatched: 6. The CDR3 is 14 residues long. Germline V lookup: CDR1 SGHTA, CDR2 FQGNSA. The CDR3 DNA sequence: TGTGCCAGCAGCACCCTAGCGGGAGCTGACGAGCAGTACTTC. Encoded protein: CASSTLAGADEQYF.

V usage is TRBV27 and J usage is TRBJ2-7; possibly TRBD1 for D (5 bases). The germline V gene has CDR1 MNHEY and CDR2 SMNVEV (reference sequence). The CDR3 runs to 13 residues. Trimming took off 6 bases at V and 7 bases at J, with 16 bases between the two ends. The CDR3 sequence is CASSPTIRQEQYF. CDR3 in DNA: TGTGCCAGCAGCCCAACCATTAGACAGGAGCAGTACTTC.

This chain joins TRBV27 and TRBJ1-1; TRBD1 is a possible D gene (6 bases). Germline CDR1 MNHEY, CDR2 SMNVEV (reference sequence). This CDR3 comprises 15 residues. Trimming left V 5 bases short and J 1 base short, with 14 bases between. In DNA, the CDR3 is TGTGCCAGCAGTCATCACAGGGACCGGAACACTGAAGCTTTCTTT. As protein: CASSHHRDRNTEAFF.

This chain uses TRBV3-1 (or the pseudogene TRBV3-2) with TRBJ1-2; perhaps TRBD1 as D (6 bases). CDR3 size: 13 residues. Trimming took off 3 bases at V and 6 bases at J, with 11 bases between the two ends. The germline V gene encodes CDR1 LGHDT and CDR2 YNNKEL (reference sequence). The CDR3 coding sequence is TGTGCCAGCAGCCACTCCAGGGGAGATGGCTACACCTTC. It translates to CASSHSRGDGYTF.

This chain connects TRBV9 to TRBJ2-1; 7 positions match TRBD2. The germline gives CDR1 SGDLS, CDR2 YYNGEE. Trimming cost V 5 bases and J 4 bases; bases outside gene matches: 9. This CDR3 has 15 amino acids. The CDR3 DNA is TGTGCCAGCAGTGAAGCGGGACTCTCTTACAATGAGCAGTTCTTC. Amino acid sequence: CASSEAGLSYNEQFF. Looking up the rest from reference TRBV9 and TRBJ2-1 gives the full variable domain: DSGVTQTPKHLITATGQRVTLRCSPRSGDLSVYWYQQSLDQGLQFLIQYYNGEERAKGNILERFSAQQFPDLHSELNLSSLELGDSALYFCASSEAGLSYNEQFFGPGTRLTVL.

This clone has more than one count but fewer than ten. V gene TRBV3-1 (or the pseudogene TRBV3-2) combines with J gene TRBJ2-1; D perhaps matches TRBD2 (6 bases). The CDR3 length is 16 residues. Germline values: CDR1 LGHDT, CDR2 YNNKEL (reference sequence). Trimming removed 6 bases from V and 8 bases from J, with 23 bases in between. This CDR3 is CASRLTKGAGLHEQFF. CDR3 nucleotide sequence: TGTGCCAGCAGATTAACCAAGGGTGCGGGGTTGCATGAGCAGTTCTTC.

This sequence joins TRBV28 and TRBJ1-2, with TRBD1 as a possible D gene (5 bases). CDR1 is MDHEN, CDR2 SYDVKM, per germline. V lost 6 bases, J lost 4 bases, and 15 bases lay in between. The CDR3 is 14 amino acids. This CDR3 reads CASSIRGNSYGYTF. CDR3 coding DNA: TGTGCCAGCAGCATTAGGGGAAATTCCTATGGCTACACCTTC.

This clone was detected only once. This chain joins TRBV6-5 and TRBJ1-1, with 9 bases identical to TRBD1. Germline CDR1 reads MNHEY; CDR2 reads SVGAGI. This CDR3 has 13 residues. The ends lost 6 bases at V and 7 bases at J; junction bases unmatched: 6. The CDR3: CASSPQGAIEAFF. CDR3 DNA sequence: TGTGCCAGCAGCCCACAGGGGGCAATTGAAGCTTTCTTT.

The V and J genes are TRBV10-3 and TRBJ1-1; possibly TRBD1 for D (6 bases). Germline values: CDR1 ENHRY, CDR2 SYGVKD. Trimming shortened V by 4 bases and J by 0 bases, and 6 bases separated the two germline ends. This CDR3 has 13 amino acids. The CDR3 region is CAISGTVNTEAFF. CDR3 sequence (DNA): TGTGCCATCAGTGGGACAGTGAACACTGAAGCTTTCTTT.

The chain links TRBV18 to TRBJ2-7; 7 nucleotides align to TRBD1. There are 15 residues in the CDR3. The J segment lost 0 bases and the V segment lost 3 bases, leaving 5 bases of the junction unmatched. From germline, CDR1 is KGHSH and CDR2 LQKENI. The CDR3, as DNA: TGTGCCAGCTCACCGGACAGGTCCTTCTCCTACGAGCAGTACTTC. The encoded protein is CASSPDRSFSYEQYF.

The V gene is TRBV2, the J gene TRBJ1-4, with unresolved D. Looked up from germline, CDR1 is SNHLY and CDR2 is FYNNEI. The CDR3 runs to 14 residues. Between the trimmed V and J ends, which lost 2 bases and 13 bases, there was a span of 17 bases. The CDR3 DNA is TGTGCCAGCAGTGAAAAAGTAACCGCGTTGATACTGTTTTTT. It codes for CASSEKVTALILFF.

The chain is built from TRBV6-1 and TRBJ2-1, with 9 bases matching TRBD1. Germline V CDR1 and CDR2: MNHNS, SASEGT. The J segment lost 6 bases and the V segment lost 2 bases, leaving 5 bases of the junction unmatched. The length of the CDR3 is 15 residues. The CDR3 DNA reads as TGTGCCAGCAGTGAATGGACAGGGGTGGGCAATGAGCAGTTCTTC. Translation: CASSEWTGVGNEQFF.

V is TRBV27 and J is TRBJ2-1, with 7 bases fitting TRBD2. CDR1 MNHEY and CDR2 SMNVEV come from the germline V gene (reference sequence). The V gene end was trimmed by 3 bases and the J gene end by 5 bases; junction bases not matched to a gene: 4. This CDR3 is built from 14 residues. CDR3 sequence: CASSFTGGNNEQFF. DNA for the CDR3: TGTGCCAGCAGTTTTACGGGAGGAAACAATGAGCAGTTCTTC.

The chain recombines TRBV29-1 with TRBJ2-7, with TRBD1 as a possible D gene (6 bases). This CDR3 has 13 residues. Germline CDR1 is SQVTM and CDR2 is ANQGSEA. V lost 1 base and J 5 bases, leaving 12 bases between the germline ends. The CDR3 is CSVEGGTGNEQYF. In nucleotides, the CDR3 is TGCAGCGTTGAAGGGGGCACAGGGAACGAGCAGTACTTC.

The table lists this clone with a count of one. The chain couples TRBV11-1 to TRBJ2-3, with unresolved D. The CDR3 extends over 16 amino acids. The V and J ends lost 5 bases and 3 bases respectively, with 18 bases between them. Germline V gives CDR1 SGHAT, CDR2 FQDESV (reference sequence). The CDR3, as DNA: TGTGCCAGCAGCCGCCGCGCGGTAGTTCGGACAGATACGCAGTATTTT. Encoded protein: CASSRRAVVRTDTQYF.

V gene TRBV6-5 combines with J gene TRBJ2-1; TRBD2 matches at 9 bases. Unmatched junction bases numbered 9, after V lost 8 bases and J lost 7 bases. Germline V CDR1 and CDR2: MNHEY, SVGAGI. The CDR3 spans 14 residues. The CDR3 reads CASGVAGVRNEQFF. CDR3 coding DNA: TGTGCCAGCGGGGTAGCGGGAGTTCGAAATGAGCAGTTCTTC.

The chain employs TRBV5-1 and TRBJ1-1, with TRBD1 matching over 9 bases. Germline trimming cut 1 base from V and 1 base from J; bases unmatched to any gene: 11. The CDR3 sequence is 18 residues long. CDR1 SGHRS and CDR2 YFSETQ come from the germline V gene. The CDR3: CASSLPKTGTGSNTEAFF. The DNA of the CDR3 is TGCGCCAGCAGCTTGCCAAAAACCGGGACAGGGTCGAACACTGAAGCTTTCTTT.

The chain couples TRBV25-1 to TRBJ1-6; 8 bases line up with TRBD1. CDR1 is MGHDK, CDR2 SYGVNS, per germline. This CDR3 comprises 17 residues. With 4 bases clipped from V and 0 bases from J, the junction kept 5 bases outside the gene matches. Here the CDR3 reads CASSGGDRSSYNSPLHF. DNA of the CDR3: TGTGCCAGCAGTGGGGGGGACAGGAGCTCCTATAATTCACCCCTCCACTTT. Based on the CDR3 plus reference TRBV25-1 and TRBJ1-6, the full variable domain is EADIYQTPRYLVIGTGKKITLECSQTMGHDKMYWYQQDPGMELHLIHYSYGVNSTEKGDLSSESTVSRIRTEHFPLTLESARPSHTSQYLCASSGGDRSSYNSPLHFGNGTRLTVT.

The V call is TRBV2, the J call TRBJ2-1, with TRBD1 matching over 8 bases. CDR1 and CDR2 from the germline V gene are SNHLY and FYNNEI. Unmatched junction bases numbered 3, after V lost 7 bases and J lost 7 bases. This CDR3 has 12 amino acids. The CDR3: CASNTGGNEQFF. The CDR3 DNA is TGTGCCAGCAACACAGGGGGGAATGAGCAGTTCTTC.

This clone was counted once. The chain is built from TRBV6-4 and TRBJ2-3; 9 bases map to TRBD1. In germline, CDR1 is MRHNA, CDR2 SNTAGT. V was pared by 8 bases and J by 5 bases, with 8 bases of the junction left unmatched. CDR3 length: 14 amino acids. CDR3 coding DNA: TGTGCCAGCTCGGGACAGGGTGGCGGAGATACGCAGTATTTT. Encoded protein: CASSGQGGGDTQYF.

Written as DNA, the CDR3 is TGTGCCACCAGTGATTTAGGGACAGGCAGGACCGACAATGAGCAGTTCTTC. As protein: CATSDLGTGRTDNEQFF. The genes are TRBV24-1 and TRBJ2-1, with TRBD1 matching over 8 bases. V was pared by 1 base and J by 5 bases, with 9 bases of the junction left unmatched. The CDR3 loop spans 17 amino acids. CDR1 is KGHDR, CDR2 SFDVKD, per germline.

This rearrangement joins TRBV30 to TRBJ2-2; D unresolved. Germline CDR1 reads GTSNPN; CDR2 reads SVGIG (reference sequence). V lost 0 bases to trimming and J lost 1 base, with 9 bases between them. This CDR3 has 15 amino acids. The CDR3 sequence: CAWSVRAMNTGELFF. DNA for the CDR3: TGTGCCTGGAGTGTTAGAGCAATGAACACCGGGGAGCTGTTTTTT.

This chain connects TRBV6-5 to TRBJ1-1, with D tentatively TRBD1 (6 bases). The CDR3 is made up of 14 amino acids. Germline V lookup: CDR1 MNHEY, CDR2 SVGAGI. V was cut by 2 bases and J by 7 bases, with 14 bases left in between. In DNA, the CDR3 is TGTGCCAGCAGTTACGGTCAGGGGCAGCGTGAAGCTTTCTTT. Translating it yields CASSYGQGQREAFF.